Following are 5 T cell receptor beta chains from one sample sequenced in a study of blood T cell repertoires in COVID-19. TCRdb's copy holds only in-frame clones and misses some; the assay was immunoSEQ multiplex PCR. In the table there are roughly 200,000 clones, about 80% of which are singletons. The source material was peripheral blood. The receptor set was obtained from a man aged 45 to 65 with active or convalescent COVID-19.

This clone has a single count. The rearrangement links TRBV28 to TRBJ1-6, with D tentatively TRBD1 (6 bases). V was trimmed by 8 bases and J by 8 bases, leaving 19 bases between them. The CDR3 is made up of 15 amino acids. Germline V gene sequence: CDR1 MDHEN, CDR2 SYDVKM. As DNA, the CDR3 is TGTGCCAGCGGGGGCCGATGGGGGCTATATTCACCCCTCCACTTT. This codes for CASGGRWGLYSPLHF.

This clone was detected once. The V and J genes are TRBV12-5 and TRBJ1-5; unclear D gene. V was pared by 0 bases and J by 9 bases, with 15 bases between. Germline V gene lookup returns CDR1 LGHNT and CDR2 FRNRAP. This CDR3 has 15 residues. DNA of the CDR3: TGTGCTAGTGGTTTGGTCTCGGCAGAGGATGGGCCCCAGCATTTT. This codes for CASGLVSAEDGPQHF.

This clone was seen only once. The V call is TRBV19, the J call TRBJ2-5; no clear D. The CDR3 runs to 14 residues. Germline lookup yields CDR1 LNHDA and CDR2 SQIVND (reference sequence). The ends were cut back, 0 bases at V and 1 base at J, with 6 bases in the middle. CDR3 DNA: TGTGCCAGTAGTATAGAGCCGGGCCAAGAGACCCAGTACTTC. Protein sequence: CASSIEPGQETQYF.

The V and J genes are TRBV7-9 and TRBJ2-1; a weak D match, TRBD2 (5 bases). The V gene's germline CDR1 is SEHNR and CDR2 FQNEAQ (reference sequence). CDR3 length: 15 residues. The V end was cut by 5 bases, the J end by 0 bases, with 11 bases between. The CDR3 DNA sequence: TGTGCCAGCAGCGAACTAGGTGGCTCCTACAATGAGCAGTTCTTC. Residues: CASSELGGSYNEQFF.

The chain has TRBV4-2 and TRBJ2-1; the D gene is possibly TRBD1 (7 bases). With 1 base removed from V and 4 bases from J, the gap between germline ends came to 17 bases. Germline lookup yields CDR1 LGHNA and CDR2 YNFKEQ. The CDR3 extends over 17 amino acids. The CDR3 DNA follows: TGTGCCAGCAGCCAAGGGTCAGGGGGGATGGGTTACAATGAGCAGTTCTTC. Its protein is CASSQGSGGMGYNEQFF.